The rows below give T cell receptor beta chains drawn from one sample of a study of T cells in Graves' hyperthyroidism and ophthalmopathy. MiXCR, run by TCRdb on the multiplex PCR reads, gives a single entry per CDR3 protein. Of 600,000 to 700,000 distinct CDR3 sequences detected, over 12% appear once; the ten largest clones hold roughly 4.3%. Material: blood. These receptor sequences come from a woman between 40 and 55 years old with Graves' ophthalmopathy. Each CDR3 is given with its conserved first and last residue. Fields, in order: V gene, D gene, clone size, J gene, CDR3 protein, CDR3 DNA. A D gene is named only where the DNA matches it firmly. Part of the rows lack a size; the others show once, few, many or a class for expanded clones.

V gene: TRBV28; D gene: NA; clone size: many; J gene: TRBJ2-7; CDR3 protein: CASSFYRLKPYEQYF; CDR3 DNA: TGTGCCAGCAGTTTCTACAGGTTAAAACCCTACGAGCAGTACTTC
V gene: TRBV4-2; D gene: NA; clone size: NA; J gene: TRBJ2-5; CDR3 protein: CASSQVFGVGETQYF; CDR3 DNA: TGTGCCAGCAGCCAAGTTTTCGGAGTCGGGGAGACCCAGTACTTC
V gene: TRBV27; D gene: TRBD2; clone size: NA; J gene: TRBJ2-5; CDR3 protein: CASSFWTSGTEETQYF; CDR3 DNA: TGTGCCAGCAGTTTCTGGACTAGCGGGACTGAAGAGACCCAGTACTTC
V gene: TRBV6-1; D gene: TRBD2; clone size: NA; J gene: TRBJ2-5; CDR3 protein: CASSGLAGGSGETQYF; CDR3 DNA: TGTGCCAGCAGTGGACTAGCGGGAGGGTCGGGCGAGACCCAGTACTTC
V gene: TRBV6-1; D gene: TRBD1; clone size: many; J gene: TRBJ2-5; CDR3 protein: CASSVDRGQETQYF; CDR3 DNA: TGTGCCAGCAGTGTGGACAGGGGGCAAGAGACCCAGTACTTC
V gene: TRBV28; D gene: NA; clone size: many; J gene: TRBJ2-5; CDR3 protein: CASSLYGETQYF; CDR3 DNA: TGTGCCAGCAGTTTATATGGAGAGACCCAGTACTTC
V gene: TRBV28; D gene: TRBD1; clone size: many; J gene: TRBJ2-5; CDR3 protein: CASSFPKTGGAETQYF; CDR3 DNA: TGTGCCAGCAGTTTCCCAAAGACAGGGGGGGCGGAGACCCAGTACTTC
V gene: TRBV19; D gene: NA; clone size: many; J gene: TRBJ2-5; CDR3 protein: CASSSLALQETQYF; CDR3 DNA: TGTGCCAGTAGTAGTCTAGCCCTACAAGAGACCCAGTACTTC
V gene: TRBV12-3/TRBV12-4; D gene: NA; clone size: many; J gene: TRBJ2-7; CDR3 protein: CASSLGPPRHEQYF; CDR3 DNA: TGTGCCAGCAGTTTAGGGCCACCCCGCCACGAGCAGTACTTC
V gene: TRBV4-2; D gene: NA; clone size: many; J gene: TRBJ1-1; CDR3 protein: CASSQDLGANTEAFF; CDR3 DNA: TGTGCCAGCAGCCAAGATTTGGGGGCGAACACTGAAGCTTTCTTT
V gene: TRBV15; D gene: NA; clone size: few; J gene: TRBJ2-7; CDR3 protein: CATSRETLPYEQYF; CDR3 DNA: TGTGCCACCAGCAGAGAAACCCTTCCCTACGAGCAGTACTTC
V gene: TRBV7-2; D gene: NA; clone size: many; J gene: TRBJ2-5; CDR3 protein: CASSSSPATASRAQYF; CDR3 DNA: TGTGCCAGCAGCTCCTCCCCCGCGACAGCAAGCAGGGCCCAGTACTTC
V gene: TRBV20-1; D gene: NA; clone size: once; J gene: TRBJ1-1; CDR3 protein: CSARGANPGGNTEAFF; CDR3 DNA: TGCAGTGCTAGAGGGGCAAACCCCGGGGGGAACACTGAAGCTTTCTTT
V gene: TRBV12-3/TRBV12-4; D gene: NA; clone size: NA; J gene: TRBJ1-2; CDR3 protein: CASTSRTDLYGYTF; CDR3 DNA: TGTGCCAGCACTTCCCGGACAGACCTCTATGGCTACACCTTC
V gene: TRBV6-1; D gene: NA; clone size: NA; J gene: TRBJ1-2; CDR3 protein: CASIQGSNYGYTF; CDR3 DNA: TGTGCCAGCATCCAAGGGAGTAACTATGGCTACACCTTC
V gene: TRBV11-2; D gene: NA; clone size: many; J gene: TRBJ2-5; CDR3 protein: CASSLAGLGETQYF; CDR3 DNA: TGTGCCAGCAGCTTAGCAGGCCTGGGGGAGACCCAGTACTTC
V gene: TRBV6-1; D gene: NA; clone size: few; J gene: TRBJ2-3; CDR3 protein: CASSGHRGLISTDTQYF; CDR3 DNA: TGTGCCAGCAGTGGCCACAGGGGACTCATTAGCACAGATACGCAGTATTTT
V gene: TRBV7-2; D gene: NA; clone size: many; J gene: TRBJ2-7; CDR3 protein: CASSLAGGLNFYEQYF; CDR3 DNA: TGTGCCAGCAGCTTAGCGGGGGGCCTAAACTTCTACGAGCAGTACTTC
V gene: TRBV2; D gene: NA; clone size: NA; J gene: TRBJ2-2; CDR3 protein: CASSEEGWNTGELFF; CDR3 DNA: TGTGCCAGCAGTGAAGAGGGGTGGAACACCGGGGAGCTGTTTTTT
V gene: TRBV5-1; D gene: NA; clone size: few; J gene: TRBJ2-5; CDR3 protein: CASSLAGGLGQETQYF; CDR3 DNA: TGCGCCAGCAGCTTGGCCGGGGGGCTAGGCCAAGAGACCCAGTACTTC
V gene: TRBV28; D gene: NA; clone size: many; J gene: TRBJ2-7; CDR3 protein: CASSLAQSSYEQYF; CDR3 DNA: TGTGCCAGCAGTTTAGCCCAAAGCTCCTACGAGCAGTACTTC
V gene: TRBV19; D gene: NA; clone size: NA; J gene: TRBJ2-7; CDR3 protein: CASSNRRPGGTYEQYF; CDR3 DNA: TGTGCCAGTAGCAACCGCCGCCCCGGGGGTACCTACGAGCAGTACTTC
V gene: TRBV19; D gene: NA; clone size: NA; J gene: TRBJ1-6; CDR3 protein: CASSTPPGRGYSPLHF; CDR3 DNA: TGTGCCAGTAGTACGCCGCCCGGCAGGGGTTATTCACCCCTCCACTTT
V gene: TRBV12-3/TRBV12-4; D gene: NA; clone size: once; J gene: TRBJ1-1; CDR3 protein: CASQVRRNTEAFF; CDR3 DNA: TGTGCCAGTCAGGTTAGGAGGAACACTGAAGCTTTCTTT
V gene: TRBV12-3/TRBV12-4; D gene: NA; clone size: many; J gene: TRBJ1-1; CDR3 protein: CASSPGEGNTEAFF; CDR3 DNA: TGTGCCAGCAGCCCGGGGGAAGGGAACACTGAAGCTTTCTTT
V gene: TRBV12-3/TRBV12-4; D gene: NA; clone size: many; J gene: TRBJ2-2; CDR3 protein: CASSSYRGTGELFF; CDR3 DNA: TGTGCCAGCAGTTCATACAGAGGTACCGGGGAGCTGTTTTTT
V gene: TRBV28; D gene: NA; clone size: few; J gene: TRBJ2-3; CDR3 protein: CASTEGGDTQYF; CDR3 DNA: TGTGCCAGCACCGAAGGCGGAGATACGCAGTATTTT
V gene: TRBV2; D gene: NA; clone size: many; J gene: TRBJ2-7; CDR3 protein: CASATGFQYEQYF; CDR3 DNA: TGTGCCAGCGCCACAGGGTTTCAGTACGAGCAGTACTTC
V gene: TRBV7-8; D gene: TRBD2; clone size: many; J gene: TRBJ2-5; CDR3 protein: CASSSLAGGETQYF; CDR3 DNA: TGTGCCAGCAGCTCCTTAGCGGGTGGGGAGACCCAGTACTTC
V gene: TRBV11-2; D gene: NA; clone size: many; J gene: TRBJ1-2; CDR3 protein: CASSPRGGTSHYGYTF; CDR3 DNA: TGTGCCAGCAGCCCGCGAGGAGGTACTAGTCACTATGGCTACACCTTC
V gene: TRBV5-1; D gene: TRBD1; clone size: many; J gene: TRBJ1-1; CDR3 protein: CASSNLQGSNTEAFF; CDR3 DNA: TGCGCCAGCAGTAATCTACAGGGGTCGAACACTGAAGCTTTCTTT
V gene: TRBV28; D gene: TRBD1; clone size: many; J gene: TRBJ1-1; CDR3 protein: CASSRVQGLSTEAFF; CDR3 DNA: TGTGCCAGCAGCCGGGTACAGGGGTTGAGCACTGAAGCTTTCTTT
V gene: TRBV6-1; D gene: NA; clone size: few; J gene: TRBJ2-5; CDR3 protein: CASSPAGYTETQYF; CDR3 DNA: TGTGCCAGCAGTCCCGCAGGGTATACAGAGACCCAGTACTTC
V gene: TRBV30; D gene: TRBD2; clone size: once; J gene: TRBJ2-5; CDR3 protein: CAFSIAGAETQYF; CDR3 DNA: TGTGCCTTTAGCATAGCGGGCGCAGAGACCCAGTACTTC
V gene: TRBV12-3/TRBV12-4; D gene: NA; clone size: many; J gene: TRBJ1-5; CDR3 protein: CASSFGEFRPQHF; CDR3 DNA: TGTGCCAGCAGTTTCGGGGAATTTCGCCCCCAGCATTTT
V gene: TRBV7-2; D gene: TRBD2; clone size: many; J gene: TRBJ2-2; CDR3 protein: CASSLALGLGGTGELFF; CDR3 DNA: TGTGCCAGCAGCTTAGCCCTCGGACTAGGAGGGACCGGGGAGCTGTTTTTT
V gene: TRBV9; D gene: NA; clone size: NA; J gene: TRBJ1-2; CDR3 protein: CASSGLSRRSDGYTF; CDR3 DNA: TGTGCCAGCAGCGGTCTCTCTAGACGGTCTGATGGCTACACCTTC
V gene: TRBV9; D gene: NA; clone size: many; J gene: TRBJ2-7; CDR3 protein: CASSNDPRGASEQYF; CDR3 DNA: TGTGCCAGCAGCAATGACCCCCGAGGGGCGAGCGAGCAGTACTTC
V gene: TRBV29-1; D gene: NA; clone size: many; J gene: TRBJ1-2; CDR3 protein: CSVGGFDGVYGYTF; CDR3 DNA: TGCAGCGTTGGAGGGTTTGACGGAGTATATGGCTACACCTTC
V gene: TRBV11-2; D gene: NA; clone size: NA; J gene: TRBJ2-2; CDR3 protein: CASSSDYLRNTGELFF; CDR3 DNA: TGTGCCAGCAGCTCGGACTATTTACGGAACACCGGGGAGCTGTTTTTT
V gene: TRBV6-5; D gene: NA; clone size: NA; J gene: TRBJ2-2; CDR3 protein: CASSSEGQTGELFF; CDR3 DNA: TGTGCCAGCAGTTCCGAGGGGCAGACCGGGGAGCTGTTTTTT
V gene: TRBV2; D gene: NA; clone size: many; J gene: TRBJ1-2; CDR3 protein: CASSESLGSGVSYGYTF; CDR3 DNA: TGTGCCAGCAGTGAATCCCTGGGGTCAGGGGTAAGCTATGGCTACACCTTC
V gene: TRBV28; D gene: TRBD1; clone size: many; J gene: TRBJ1-5; CDR3 protein: CASSQGGRNQPQHF; CDR3 DNA: TGTGCCAGCAGTCAGGGGGGGCGGAATCAGCCCCAGCATTTT
V gene: TRBV6-2/TRBV6-3; D gene: NA; clone size: many; J gene: TRBJ2-7; CDR3 protein: CASTSRGGFEQYF; CDR3 DNA: TGTGCCAGCACATCGCGGGGCGGTTTCGAGCAGTACTTC
V gene: TRBV7-2; D gene: NA; clone size: many; J gene: TRBJ2-2; CDR3 protein: CASSPLRSGELFF; CDR3 DNA: TGTGCCAGCAGCCCTCTCCGGTCCGGGGAGCTGTTTTTT
V gene: TRBV29-1; D gene: NA; clone size: NA; J gene: TRBJ2-7; CDR3 protein: CSAEGNTYEQYF; CDR3 DNA: TGCAGCGCCGAAGGCAATACCTACGAGCAGTACTTC
V gene: TRBV30; D gene: NA; clone size: NA; J gene: TRBJ1-2; CDR3 protein: CAWKGRDGDYGYTF; CDR3 DNA: TGTGCCTGGAAGGGTCGGGACGGTGACTATGGCTACACCTTC
V gene: TRBV18; D gene: NA; clone size: NA; J gene: TRBJ2-5; CDR3 protein: CASSPPEARETQYF; CDR3 DNA: TGTGCCAGCTCACCACCGGAAGCGAGGGAGACCCAGTACTTC
V gene: TRBV4-1; D gene: TRBD1; clone size: NA; J gene: TRBJ2-7; CDR3 protein: CASSLGQGRKYEQYF; CDR3 DNA: TGCGCCAGCAGTCTTGGACAGGGGAGGAAATACGAGCAGTACTTC
V gene: TRBV7-9; D gene: TRBD2; clone size: few; J gene: TRBJ2-5; CDR3 protein: CASSSRMRAGGETQYF; CDR3 DNA: TGTGCCAGCAGCTCTAGGATGAGGGCGGGAGGAGAGACCCAGTACTTC